The 10 T cell receptor beta chains in this list originate from one sample, sequenced in a study of T cell changes during pregnancy in multiple sclerosis (dated by TCRdb to the late 2010s). To prepare the library, the immunoSEQ multiplex PCR assay was applied. TCRdb took over this immuneACCESS table, retaining in-frame rearrangements with V and J assigned. Such tables are incomplete; in checked studies, under half of the missing clones stem from an unresolved V gene, and the remainder is unexplained. The sample yields 50,000 to 65,000 clones; roughly 93% were counted once. Jointly, the top ten make up under 1.5% of the sample. The source material was peripheral blood, sampled in the second trimester of pregnancy. Every receptor here comes from a female donor with multiple sclerosis, enrolled in a pregnancy study.

The genes are TRBV19 and TRBJ1-2, with TRBD1 matching 11 bases. CDR3 length: 14 amino acids. With 5 bases clipped from V and 3 bases from J, the junction kept 2 bases outside the gene matches. Per germline, CDR1 LNHDA and CDR2 SQIVND (reference sequence). CDR3: CASSGQGAYYGYTF. The CDR3 nucleotides are TGTGCCAGTAGTGGACAGGGGGCCTACTATGGCTACACCTTC.

This sequence joins TRBV6-5 and TRBJ1-1, with TRBD1 matching over 7 bases. Germline loops: CDR1 MNHEY, CDR2 SVGAGI. The junction had 3 bases not matched to a gene; V was cut back by 4 bases and J by 4 bases. CDR3 length equals 13 residues. This CDR3 is CASSWTGGTEAFF. CDR3 bases: TGTGCCAGCAGTTGGACAGGCGGCACTGAAGCTTTCTTT.

V usage is TRBV9 and J usage is TRBJ2-3; TRBD2 is a possible D gene (6 bases). V was cut by 4 bases and J by 4 bases, with 13 bases left in between. Germline CDR1 is SGDLS and CDR2 is YYNGEE. This CDR3 spans 14 amino acids. CDR3 loop: CASSPGRRADTQYF. CDR3 coding DNA: TGTGCCAGCAGCCCGGGGCGGAGGGCAGATACGCAGTATTTT.

In DNA form, the CDR3 reads TGCGCCAGCAGCTTGTTGACAGGGCTGGGCTCCTACAATGAGCAGTTCTTC. This translates into CASSLLTGLGSYNEQFF. The V and J genes are TRBV5-1 and TRBJ2-1; 7 bases are a match to TRBD1. Trimming cost V 1 base and J 0 bases; bases outside gene matches: 7. This CDR3 comprises 17 residues. The germline V gene encodes CDR1 SGHRS and CDR2 YFSETQ.

In this sample, this clone turned up once. This rearrangement joins TRBV5-1 to TRBJ2-5; TRBD1 might be the D (5 bases). V gave up 4 bases and J gave up 4 bases, with 14 bases separating them. This CDR3 has 14 residues. Germline CDR1 is SGHRS and CDR2 is YFSETQ. The CDR3 sequence is CASSVYRYGETQYF. CDR3 in DNA: TGCGCCAGCAGCGTCTACAGGTACGGAGAGACCCAGTACTTC.

The chain couples TRBV4-3 to TRBJ1-4, with a possible D match to TRBD1 (5 bases). CDR1 and CDR2 (germline): LGHNA, YSLEER. V gave up 1 base and J gave up 4 bases, with 10 bases separating them. CDR3 length equals 15 residues. The DNA of the CDR3 is TGCGCCAGCAGCCAAGGGGGCCGAGATAATGAAAAACTGTTTTTT. Protein sequence: CASSQGGRDNEKLFF.

The chain combines TRBV6-5 with TRBJ2-7; no reliable D call. The ends were cut back, 4 bases at V and 0 bases at J, with 10 bases in the middle. CDR3 length equals 14 residues. Germline lookup yields CDR1 MNHEY and CDR2 SVGAGI. The CDR3 is CASSFSGSSYEQYF. Here the CDR3 DNA reads TGTGCCAGCAGTTTCTCCGGGTCCTCCTACGAGCAGTACTTC.

V is TRBV6-1 and J is TRBJ2-3; no clear D. V shed 3 bases and J shed 5 bases, with 12 bases lying between them. CDR1 MNHNS and CDR2 SASEGT come from the germline V gene. The CDR3 consists of 14 residues. CDR3 sequence reads: CASSDFVPRDTQYF. Written as DNA, the CDR3 is TGTGCCAGCAGTGATTTCGTCCCTAGAGATACGCAGTATTTT.

This chain uses TRBV5-1 with TRBJ2-3, with 11 positions matching TRBD2. Germline lookup yields CDR1 SGHRS and CDR2 YFSETQ. This CDR3 has 17 amino acids. Germline trimming cut 5 bases from V and 5 bases from J; bases unmatched to any gene: 13. CDR3 residues: CASRISGGARGGDTQYF. The DNA for the CDR3 is TGCGCCAGCAGAATTAGCGGGGGGGCCAGAGGTGGAGATACGCAGTATTTT.

Here the CDR3 DNA reads TGTGCCAGTAGTACAGGGCCAACAGATACGCAGTATTTT. It yields the protein CASSTGPTDTQYF. This chain uses TRBV19 with TRBJ2-3; a weak D match, TRBD1 (5 bases). Germline CDR1 LNHDA, CDR2 SQIVND (reference sequence). CDR3 size: 13 residues. With 4 bases removed from V and 3 bases from J, the gap between germline ends came to 8 bases. Together with reference TRBV19 and TRBJ2-3, the CDR3 gives the full variable domain: DGGITQSPKYLFRKEGQNVTLSCEQNLNHDAMYWYRQDPGQGLRLIYYSQIVNDFQKGDIAEGYSVSREKKESFPLTVTSAQKNPTAFYLCASSTGPTDTQYFGPGTRLTVL.